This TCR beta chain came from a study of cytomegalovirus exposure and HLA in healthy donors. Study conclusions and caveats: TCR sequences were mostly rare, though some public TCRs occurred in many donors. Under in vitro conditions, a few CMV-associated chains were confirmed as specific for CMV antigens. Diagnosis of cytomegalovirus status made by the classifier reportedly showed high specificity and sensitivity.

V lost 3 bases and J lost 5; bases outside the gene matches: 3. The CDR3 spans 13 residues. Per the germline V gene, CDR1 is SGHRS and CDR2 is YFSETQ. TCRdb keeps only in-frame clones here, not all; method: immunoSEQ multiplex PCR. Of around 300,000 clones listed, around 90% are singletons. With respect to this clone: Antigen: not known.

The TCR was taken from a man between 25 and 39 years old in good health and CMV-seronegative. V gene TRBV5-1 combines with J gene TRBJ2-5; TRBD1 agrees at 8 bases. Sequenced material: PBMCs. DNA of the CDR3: TGCGCCAGCAGCTGGACAGGGATGGAGACCCAGTACTTC. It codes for CASSWTGMETQYF. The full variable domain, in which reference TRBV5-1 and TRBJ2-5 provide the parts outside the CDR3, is KAGVTQTPRYLIKTRGQQVTLSCSPISGHRSVSWYQQTPGQGLQFLFEYFSETQRNKGNFPGRFSGRQFSNSRSEMNVSTLELGDSALYLCASSWTGMETQYFGPGTRLLVL.